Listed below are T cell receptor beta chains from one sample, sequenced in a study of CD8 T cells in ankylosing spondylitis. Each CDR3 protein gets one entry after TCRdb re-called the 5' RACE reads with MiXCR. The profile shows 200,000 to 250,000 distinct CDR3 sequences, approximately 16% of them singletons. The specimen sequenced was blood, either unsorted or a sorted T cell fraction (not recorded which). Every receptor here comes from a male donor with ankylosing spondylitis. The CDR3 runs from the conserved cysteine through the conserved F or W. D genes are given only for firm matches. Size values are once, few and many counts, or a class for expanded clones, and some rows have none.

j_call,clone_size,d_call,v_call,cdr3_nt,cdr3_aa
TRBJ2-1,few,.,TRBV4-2,TGTGCCAGCAGCCCACTCGGACTCTACAATGAGCAGTTCTTC,CASSPLGLYNEQFF
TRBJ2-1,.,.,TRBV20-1,TGCAGTGCAGATGCGGCAGACAATGAGCAGTTCTTC,CSADAADNEQFF
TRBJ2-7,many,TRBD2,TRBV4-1,TGCGCCAGCAGCCAAGATGGACTAGCGGGAGGATTATCCTACGAGCAGTACTTC,CASSQDGLAGGLSYEQYF
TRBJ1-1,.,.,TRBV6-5,TGTGCCAGCAGTTACGGATCGGCCGCGAACACTGAAGCTTTCTTT,CASSYGSAANTEAFF
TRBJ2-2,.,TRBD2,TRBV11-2,TGTGCCAGCAGCCTTTGGACTAGCGGGATCACCGGGGAGCTGTTTTTT,CASSLWTSGITGELFF
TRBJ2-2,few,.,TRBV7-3,TGTGCCAGCAGCCCTAGTTTGACCGGGGAGCTGTTTTTT,CASSPSLTGELFF
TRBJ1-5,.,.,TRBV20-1,TGCAGTGCTAGGCGCCGGGTCTTAAATCAGCCCCAGCATTTT,CSARRRVLNQPQHF
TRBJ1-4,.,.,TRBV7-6,TGTGCCAGCAGCTTGGACAGAGGAAAGGAAAAACTGTTTTTT,CASSLDRGKEKLFF
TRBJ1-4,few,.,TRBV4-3,TGCGCCAGCAGCCAAGATCCTTATATTCGGTCTGAAAAACTGTTTTTT,CASSQDPYIRSEKLFF
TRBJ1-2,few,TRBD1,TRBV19,TGTGCCACCACCCGGGACAGAAGTTCCTACTATGGCTACACCTTC,CATTRDRSSYYGYTF
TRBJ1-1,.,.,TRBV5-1,TGCGCCAGCAGACCCGATGGTACTGAAGCTTTCTTT,CASRPDGTEAFF
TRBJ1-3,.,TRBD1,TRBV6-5,TGTGCCAGCAGTTCGACAGGGAACTCTGGAAACACCATATATTTT,CASSSTGNSGNTIYF
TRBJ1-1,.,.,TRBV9,TGTGCCAGCAGCGTAGGACCGAACACTGAAGCTTTCTTT,CASSVGPNTEAFF
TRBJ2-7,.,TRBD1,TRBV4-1,TGCGCCAGCAGCCAGTGGACAGGGCTCGAGCAGTACTTC,CASSQWTGLEQYF
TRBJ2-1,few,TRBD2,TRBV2,TGTGCCAGCAGTGAAGGCCAGGGACTAGCGGGGGGAAATGAGCAGTTCTTC,CASSEGQGLAGGNEQFF
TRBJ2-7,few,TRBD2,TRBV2,TGTGCCAGCGGACTAGCGGGAGACGAGCAGTACTTC,CASGLAGDEQYF
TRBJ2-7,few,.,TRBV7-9,TGTGCCAGCCTTCCTAGGGGGGTGGGAAGCTTAAGTAACGAGCAGTACTTC,CASLPRGVGSLSNEQYF
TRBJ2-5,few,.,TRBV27,TGTGCCAGCAGTTTAACAGTAGGGGGGGAGACCCAGTACTTC,CASSLTVGGETQYF
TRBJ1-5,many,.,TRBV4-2,TGTGCCAGCAGCCAAGAAGATTCGAGGAGGTTGGGCAATCAGCCCCAGCATTTT,CASSQEDSRRLGNQPQHF
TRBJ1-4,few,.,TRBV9,TGTGCCAGCAGCGTAGGAGGAGGGGAATACGAAAAACTGTTTTTT,CASSVGGGEYEKLFF
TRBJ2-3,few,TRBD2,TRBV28,TGTGCCAGCAGTTTAAACCGCCTTATAGCGGGAGACACAGATACGCAGTATTTT,CASSLNRLIAGDTDTQYF
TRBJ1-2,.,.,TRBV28,TGTGCCAGCAGCCCGTTGGGTCGCCCATTTGCTTATGGCTACACCTTC,CASSPLGRPFAYGYTF
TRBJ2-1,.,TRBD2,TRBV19,TGTGCCAGTAGTGGAACTAGCGGGGAATACAATGAGCAGTTCTTC,CASSGTSGEYNEQFF
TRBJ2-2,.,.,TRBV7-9,TGTGCCAGCAGCGCCCAGGCCGGGGAGCTGTTTTTT,CASSAQAGELFF
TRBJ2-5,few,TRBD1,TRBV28,TGTGCCAGCAGTTTAGGACAGGGCCAAGAGACCCAGTACTTC,CASSLGQGQETQYF
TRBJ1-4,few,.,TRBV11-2,TGTGCCAGCAGCTCACCCATTGGCGGGTTTCCCCCGGCAACTAATGAAAAACTGTTTTTT,CASSSPIGGFPPATNEKLFF
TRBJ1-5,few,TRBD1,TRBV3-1,TGTGCCAGCAGCCAAGCCGGGACAGGGATTGATCAGCCCCAGCATTTT,CASSQAGTGIDQPQHF
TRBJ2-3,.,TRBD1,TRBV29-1,TGCAGCTTCCAGGGGGATCCTAGCACAGATACGCAGTATTTT,CSFQGDPSTDTQYF
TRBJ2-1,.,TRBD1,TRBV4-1,TGCGCCAGCAGCCATCCGCCCCCCGGGACAGCCATTGAGCAGTTCTTC,CASSHPPPGTAIEQFF
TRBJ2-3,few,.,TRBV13,TGTGCCAGCAGCCAGGACCTATCAGATACGCAGTATTTT,CASSQDLSDTQYF
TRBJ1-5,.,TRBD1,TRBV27,TGTGCCAGCAGTTTCAGGGGGAGCAATCAGCCCCAGCATTTT,CASSFRGSNQPQHF
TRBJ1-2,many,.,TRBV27,TGTGCCAGCAGTTCGCCGGGAGTTGGCTATGGCTACACCTTC,CASSSPGVGYGYTF